The clone carrying this T cell receptor (beta chain) was counted between two and nine times. These data belong to a study of tumour-infiltrating T cells in Burkitt lymphoma. As for the study in general: Survival, overall and progression-free, tracked with productive clonality.

TCRdb keeps only in-frame clones here, not all; method: immunoSEQ multiplex PCR. Of around 4,500 clones in the sample, 24% were seen once. CDR3 length equals 15 residues. The V gene's germline CDR1 is SGHRS and CDR2 YFSETQ. The V segment lost 2 bases and the J segment 2 bases; nucleotides outside the gene matches: 3. The clonotype was recovered from a human donor with diffuse large B-cell lymphoma. The chain is built from TRBV5-1 and TRBJ2-3, with 9 bases identical to TRBD2. Sequenced: tumor tissue. CDR3 bases: TGCGCCAGCAGCTTAAGGACTAGCGCCACAGATACGCAGTATTTT. Amino acid sequence: CASSLRTSATDTQYF.